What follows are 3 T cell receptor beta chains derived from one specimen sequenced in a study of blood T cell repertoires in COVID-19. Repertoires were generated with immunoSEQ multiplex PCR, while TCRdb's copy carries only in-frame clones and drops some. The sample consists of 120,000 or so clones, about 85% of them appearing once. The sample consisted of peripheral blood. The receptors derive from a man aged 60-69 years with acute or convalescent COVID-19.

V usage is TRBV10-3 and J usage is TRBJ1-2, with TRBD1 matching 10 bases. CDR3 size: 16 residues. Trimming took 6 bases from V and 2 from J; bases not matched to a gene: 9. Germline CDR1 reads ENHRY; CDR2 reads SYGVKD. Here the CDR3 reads CAISYSGQGGNYGYTF. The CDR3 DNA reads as TGTGCCATCAGCTATTCAGGACAGGGGGGAAACTATGGCTACACCTTC.

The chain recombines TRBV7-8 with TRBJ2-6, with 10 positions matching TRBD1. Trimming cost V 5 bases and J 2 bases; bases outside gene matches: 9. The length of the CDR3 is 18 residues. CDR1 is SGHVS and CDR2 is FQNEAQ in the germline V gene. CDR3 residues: CASSARTGGGAGANVLTF. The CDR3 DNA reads TGTGCCAGCAGCGCGAGGACAGGGGGAGGCGCTGGGGCCAACGTCCTGACTTTC.

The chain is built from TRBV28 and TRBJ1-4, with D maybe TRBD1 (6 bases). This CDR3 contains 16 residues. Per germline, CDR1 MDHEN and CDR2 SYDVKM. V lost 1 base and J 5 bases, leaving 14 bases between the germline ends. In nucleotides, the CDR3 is TGTGCCAGCAGTTTATCTACAGGGCTAGGGAATGAAAAACTGTTTTTT. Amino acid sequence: CASSLSTGLGNEKLFF.